This TCR beta chain came from a study of blood T cell repertoires in COVID-19. Whole-study context: Both acute and convalescent COVID-19 samples were obtained from the United States, Italy and Spain. T cells, B-cell-depleted T cells, or PBMCs supplied cDNA or gDNA.

The trim removed 4 bases at V and 2 bases at J, leaving 5 bases unmatched. The CDR3 extends over 14 amino acids. Per the germline V gene, CDR1 is LNHDA and CDR2 is SQIVND (reference sequence). This clone was counted between two and nine times. Original processing methods: Amplification of reference gene primers provided the estimated nucleated cell counts. The method was immunoSEQ multiplex PCR; TCRdb's version includes in-frame clones alone and lacks a portion of them. V, J and clone size are those of that table, while D and trimming were read from the DNA. The data hold tens of thousands of clones, with about 90% observed a single time.

This clonotype originated in a male donor with acute or convalescent COVID-19. Input material: peripheral blood. This chain uses TRBV19 with TRBJ2-7; 7 bases are shared with TRBD1. CDR3 coding DNA: TGTGCCAGTAGTAGTAACAGGGGTCCCTACGAGCAGTACTTC. Translated: CASSSNRGPYEQYF.